The entry below describes one T cell receptor beta chain. This record belongs to a study of blood T cell repertoires in COVID-19. Overall study context: Donors in the United States, Italy and Spain gave samples during acute or convalescent COVID-19. Nucleic acid was either cDNA or gDNA, and it came from T cells, B-cell-depleted T cells, or PBMCs.

As processed by the authors: Cell counts per sample came from amplifying reference gene primers. Some clones are missing from TCRdb's copy, which holds only in-frame ones; the method was immunoSEQ multiplex PCR. V and J calls plus clone size are reproduced from that table; the DNA served to infer D and trimming. The sample includes 70,000 or so clones, 70% to 90% of them seen just once. Germline V gene data show CDR1 as MGHRA and CDR2 as YSYEKL. The V gene end was trimmed by 5 bases and the J gene end by 6 bases; junction bases not matched to a gene: 9. The CDR3 covers 15 residues. The gene calls are TRBV4-1 and TRBJ2-3; TRBD1 matches 9 bases. Material: peripheral blood. This receptor was obtained from a man between 65 and 85 years old with active or convalescent COVID-19. In nucleotides, the CDR3 is TGCGCCAGCAGCTTACAGGGGGCGGGCGTTGATACGCAGTATTTT. This gives the protein CASSLQGAGVDTQYF.